This note documents a single T cell receptor beta chain sequence. Its matching antigen is unknown. In the naive CD8 group, cells lacked CD45RO and were positively selected for CCR7, so terminally differentiated effector memory CD45RA+ cells were left out. Measured with immunoSEQ multiplex PCR; TCRdb has only the in-frame clones, and not every one. The sample yields about 2.1 million clones, about 94% seen once. The data belong to a study of shared clonotypes between healthy human individuals. The study, taken as a whole, reports: Rarefaction demonstrated incomplete sorted-subset sequencing despite large depth. Memory subsets had estimated richness that was generally smaller than that of naive subsets. Some naive CD4 clonotypes, 4% to 6%, turned up in common across a handful of donors.

This receptor was obtained from a man aged 18 to 35 in good health. Some clones in this sample may be carry-over from other donors' samples. The sequencing input was naive CD8+ T cells from PBMCs.

CDR3 sequence (DNA): TGTGCCAGCAGCGACAGGGCGGCGGTTAGCAATCAGCCCCAGCATTTT. Translation: CASSDRAAVSNQPQHF. The chain links TRBV28 to TRBJ1-5; 7 bases are shared with TRBD1. CDR1 and CDR2 from the germline V gene are MDHEN and SYDVKM. After removal of 6 bases from V and 0 bases from J, the junction contained 8 bases not matched to a gene. The length of the CDR3 is 16 residues.